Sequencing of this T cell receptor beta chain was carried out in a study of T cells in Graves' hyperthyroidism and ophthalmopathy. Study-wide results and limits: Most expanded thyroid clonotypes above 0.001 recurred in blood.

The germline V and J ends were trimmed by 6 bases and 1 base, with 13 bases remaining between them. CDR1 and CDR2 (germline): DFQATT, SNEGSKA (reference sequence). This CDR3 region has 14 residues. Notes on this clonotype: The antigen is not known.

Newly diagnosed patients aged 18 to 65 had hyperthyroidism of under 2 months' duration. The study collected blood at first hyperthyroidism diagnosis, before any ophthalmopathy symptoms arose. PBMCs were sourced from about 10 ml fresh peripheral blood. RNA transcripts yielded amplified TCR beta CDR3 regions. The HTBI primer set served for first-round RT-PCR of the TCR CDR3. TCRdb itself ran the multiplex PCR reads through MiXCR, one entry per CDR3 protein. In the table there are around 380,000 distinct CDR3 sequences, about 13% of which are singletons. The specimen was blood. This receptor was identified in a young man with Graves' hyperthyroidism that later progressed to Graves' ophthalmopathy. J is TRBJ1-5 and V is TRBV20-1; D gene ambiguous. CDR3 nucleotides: TGCAGTGCCCTCCCGGGCCTGAGCAATCAGCCCCAGCATTTT. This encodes CSALPGLSNQPQHF.